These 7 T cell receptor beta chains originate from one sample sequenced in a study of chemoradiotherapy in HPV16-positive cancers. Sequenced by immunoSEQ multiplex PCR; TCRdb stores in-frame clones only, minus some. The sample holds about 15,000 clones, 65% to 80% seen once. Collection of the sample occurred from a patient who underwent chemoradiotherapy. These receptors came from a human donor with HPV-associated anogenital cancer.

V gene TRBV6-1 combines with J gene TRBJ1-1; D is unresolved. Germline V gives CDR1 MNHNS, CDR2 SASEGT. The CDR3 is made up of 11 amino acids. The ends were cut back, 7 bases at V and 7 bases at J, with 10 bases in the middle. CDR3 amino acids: CASIGQIEAFF. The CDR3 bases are TGTGCCAGCATAGGGCAGATTGAAGCTTTCTTT.

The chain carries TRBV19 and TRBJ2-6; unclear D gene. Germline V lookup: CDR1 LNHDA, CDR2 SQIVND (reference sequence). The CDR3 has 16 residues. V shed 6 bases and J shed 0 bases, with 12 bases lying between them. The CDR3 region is CASSSLSTSGANVLTF. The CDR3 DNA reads TGTGCCAGTAGCTCATTGAGCACCTCTGGGGCCAACGTCCTGACTTTC. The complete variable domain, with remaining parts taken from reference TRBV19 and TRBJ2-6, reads DGGITQSPKYLFRKEGQNVTLSCEQNLNHDAMYWYRQDPGQGLRLIYYSQIVNDFQKGDIAEGYSVSREKKESFPLTVTSAQKNPTAFYLCASSSLSTSGANVLTFGAGSRLTVL.

CDR3 residues: CASSDGQSGVQYF. The DNA of the CDR3 is TGTGCCAGCAGTGACGGACAGTCCGGAGTGCAGTACTTC. The V gene is TRBV6-1, the J gene TRBJ2-5; weak D call: TRBD1 (6 bases). The CDR3 is 13 residues long. Germline-derived CDR1 and CDR2 are MNHNS and SASEGT. The V end was cut by 3 bases, the J end by 11 bases, with 16 bases between.

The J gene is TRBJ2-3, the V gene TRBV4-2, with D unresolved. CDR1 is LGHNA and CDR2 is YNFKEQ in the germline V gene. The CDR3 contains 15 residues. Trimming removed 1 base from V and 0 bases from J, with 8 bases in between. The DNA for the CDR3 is TGTGCCAGCAGCCAAGCGACTTCTAGCACAGATACGCAGTATTTT. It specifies CASSQATSSTDTQYF.

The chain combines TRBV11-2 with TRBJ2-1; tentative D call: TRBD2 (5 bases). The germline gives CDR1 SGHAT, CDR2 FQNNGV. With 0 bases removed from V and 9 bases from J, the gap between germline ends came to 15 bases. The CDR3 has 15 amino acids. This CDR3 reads CASSLDWASLSEQFF. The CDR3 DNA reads TGTGCCAGCAGCTTAGACTGGGCTAGCCTTAGTGAGCAGTTCTTC.

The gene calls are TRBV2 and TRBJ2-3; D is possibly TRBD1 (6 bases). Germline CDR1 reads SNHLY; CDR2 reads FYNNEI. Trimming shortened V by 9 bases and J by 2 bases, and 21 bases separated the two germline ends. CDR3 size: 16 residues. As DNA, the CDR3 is TGTGCCAGTCTACTCGGGACACGAGTCCCCACAGATACGCAGTATTTT. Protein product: CASLLGTRVPTDTQYF. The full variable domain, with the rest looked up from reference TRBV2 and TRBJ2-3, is EPEVTQTPSHQVTQMGQEVILRCVPISNHLYFYWYRQILGQKVEFLVSFYNNEISEKSEIFDDQFSVERPDGSNFTLKIRSTKLEDSAMYFCASLLGTRVPTDTQYFGPGTRLTVL.

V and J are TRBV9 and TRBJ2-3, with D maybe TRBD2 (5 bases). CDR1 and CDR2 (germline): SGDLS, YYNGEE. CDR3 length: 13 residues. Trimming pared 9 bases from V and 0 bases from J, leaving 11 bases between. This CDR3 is CATQRSSTDTQYF. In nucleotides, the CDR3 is TGTGCCACACAGCGGAGCAGCACAGATACGCAGTATTTT. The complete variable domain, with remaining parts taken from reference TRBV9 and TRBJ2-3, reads DSGVTQTPKHLITATGQRVTLRCSPRSGDLSVYWYQQSLDQGLQFLIQYYNGEERAKGNILERFSAQQFPDLHSELNLSSLELGDSALYFCATQRSSTDTQYFGPGTRLTVL.